The rows below give T cell receptor beta chains drawn from one sample of a study of blood T cell repertoires in COVID-19. Data came from immunoSEQ multiplex PCR; TCRdb stores just in-frame clones and leaves some out. The sample carries about 55,000 clones, around 86% recorded once. The sample consisted of peripheral blood. Receptors were obtained from a human donor in a cohort sampled during active COVID-19. CDR3s include the opening cysteine and the closing phenylalanine or tryptophan. The order of the fields is D gene, clone size, CDR3 length, V gene, J gene, CDR3 protein, CDR3 DNA. D genes are given only for firm matches. Part of the rows lack a size; the others show once, few, many or a class for expanded clones.

d_gene: .
abundance: .
len: 14
v_gene: TRBV5-5
j_gene: TRBJ1-2
CDR3aa: CASSFGLGSYGYTF
CDR3nt: TGTGCCAGCAGCTTTGGGCTAGGGAGCTATGGCTACACCTTC

d_gene: TRBD1
abundance: .
len: 15
v_gene: TRBV5-1
j_gene: TRBJ1-4
CDR3aa: CASSLGTGRNEKLFF
CDR3nt: TGCGCCAGCAGCTTGGGGACAGGGCGGAATGAAAAACTGTTTTTT

d_gene: .
abundance: .
len: 13
v_gene: TRBV20-1
j_gene: TRBJ1-1
CDR3aa: CSASAGLNTEAFF
CDR3nt: TGCAGTGCTAGTGCCGGGTTGAACACTGAAGCTTTCTTT

d_gene: .
abundance: .
len: 15
v_gene: TRBV5-1
j_gene: TRBJ1-1
CDR3aa: CASSPSKVGGTEAFF
CDR3nt: TGCGCCAGCAGCCCCTCGAAAGTGGGAGGGACTGAAGCTTTCTTT

d_gene: TRBD2
abundance: .
len: 13
v_gene: TRBV5-1
j_gene: TRBJ2-3
CDR3aa: CASMGLETDTQYF
CDR3nt: TGCGCCAGCATGGGACTAGAAACAGATACGCAGTATTTT

d_gene: TRBD1
abundance: .
len: 15
v_gene: TRBV14
j_gene: TRBJ2-1
CDR3aa: CASSQMTGLSNEQFF
CDR3nt: TGTGCCAGCAGCCAGATGACAGGGTTGTCCAATGAGCAGTTCTTC

d_gene: TRBD1
abundance: .
len: 15
v_gene: TRBV24-1
j_gene: TRBJ1-5
CDR3aa: CATRGDRAIPQPQHF
CDR3nt: TGTGCCACCAGGGGGGACAGGGCAATTCCTCAGCCCCAGCATTTT

d_gene: .
abundance: .
len: 16
v_gene: TRBV4-3
j_gene: TRBJ2-3
CDR3aa: CASSRGTAGVEDTQYF
CDR3nt: TGCGCCAGCAGCCGTGGGACAGCGGGAGTGGAAGATACGCAGTATTTT

d_gene: .
abundance: .
len: 15
v_gene: TRBV2
j_gene: TRBJ2-7
CDR3aa: CASSSWASSPYEQYF
CDR3nt: TGTGCCAGCAGTTCCTGGGCATCAAGCCCCTACGAGCAGTACTTC

d_gene: .
abundance: .
len: 12
v_gene: TRBV18
j_gene: TRBJ1-1
CDR3aa: CASSPGRAKAFF
CDR3nt: TGTGCCAGCTCACCAGGCAGGGCGAAAGCTTTCTTT

d_gene: TRBD2
abundance: .
len: 17
v_gene: TRBV5-1
j_gene: TRBJ2-1
CDR3aa: CASSLGLAGGLYNEQFF
CDR3nt: TGCGCCAGCAGCTTGGGACTAGCGGGAGGACTCTACAATGAGCAGTTCTTC

d_gene: TRBD1
abundance: few
len: 18
v_gene: TRBV19
j_gene: TRBJ1-1
CDR3aa: CASSAFYLRQGAVRGAFF
CDR3nt: TGTGCCAGTAGTGCCTTTTACCTAAGACAGGGGGCGGTGCGAGGAGCTTTCTTT

d_gene: .
abundance: .
len: 12
v_gene: TRBV5-4
j_gene: TRBJ2-7
CDR3aa: CASSLTLGEQYF
CDR3nt: TGTGCCAGCAGCCTGACTCTAGGCGAGCAGTACTTC

d_gene: TRBD2
abundance: .
len: 16
v_gene: TRBV18
j_gene: TRBJ2-1
CDR3aa: CASSPGLAGGPDEQFF
CDR3nt: TGTGCCAGCTCACCGGGACTAGCGGGAGGGCCGGATGAGCAGTTCTTC

d_gene: TRBD2
abundance: .
len: 17
v_gene: TRBV28
j_gene: TRBJ2-5
CDR3aa: CASSLGTSGRGQETQYF
CDR3nt: TGTGCCAGCAGTTTGGGGACTAGCGGGAGAGGTCAAGAGACCCAGTACTTC

d_gene: .
abundance: .
len: 14
v_gene: TRBV28
j_gene: TRBJ2-7
CDR3aa: CASRDTADTYEQYF
CDR3nt: TGTGCCAGCAGAGACACCGCCGACACCTACGAGCAGTACTTC

d_gene: TRBD2
abundance: .
len: 16
v_gene: TRBV7-2
j_gene: TRBJ2-5
CDR3aa: CASSFSSGRGGETQYF
CDR3nt: TGTGCCAGCAGCTTTTCGAGCGGGAGGGGGGGGGAGACCCAGTACTTC

d_gene: TRBD1
abundance: .
len: 13
v_gene: TRBV20-1
j_gene: TRBJ1-2
CDR3aa: CSASRAGGYGYTF
CDR3nt: TGCAGTGCTAGTAGGGCAGGGGGATATGGCTACACCTTC

d_gene: TRBD2
abundance: few
len: 15
v_gene: TRBV7-3
j_gene: TRBJ2-1
CDR3aa: CASSAGTSSYNEQFF
CDR3nt: TGTGCCAGCAGCGCCGGGACTAGCTCCTACAATGAGCAGTTCTTC

d_gene: TRBD2
abundance: .
len: 13
v_gene: TRBV19
j_gene: TRBJ2-1
CDR3aa: CASSGRDRDEQFF
CDR3nt: TGTGCCAGTAGCGGGAGGGATCGGGATGAGCAGTTCTTC

d_gene: .
abundance: .
len: 12
v_gene: TRBV6-2/TRBV6-3
j_gene: TRBJ2-1
CDR3aa: CASSKQNNEQFF
CDR3nt: TGTGCCAGCAGTAAACAGAACAATGAGCAGTTCTTC

d_gene: TRBD1
abundance: .
len: 12
v_gene: TRBV10-1
j_gene: TRBJ1-1
CDR3aa: CASKGASTEAFF
CDR3nt: TGCGCCAGCAAGGGGGCTTCGACTGAAGCTTTCTTT

d_gene: .
abundance: .
len: 15
v_gene: TRBV11-2
j_gene: TRBJ2-7
CDR3aa: CASSLEADLSYEQYF
CDR3nt: TGTGCCAGCAGCTTAGAAGCGGATCTCTCCTACGAGCAGTACTTC

d_gene: .
abundance: .
len: 16
v_gene: TRBV19
j_gene: TRBJ2-2
CDR3aa: CASRTSGTTNTGELFF
CDR3nt: TGTGCCAGTAGAACCTCCGGGACAACGAACACCGGGGAGCTGTTTTTT

d_gene: TRBD2
abundance: .
len: 15
v_gene: TRBV6-5
j_gene: TRBJ2-7
CDR3aa: CASSYSASGTYEQYF
CDR3nt: TGTGCCAGCAGTTACTCGGCTAGCGGGACTTACGAGCAGTACTTC

d_gene: .
abundance: .
len: 15
v_gene: TRBV28
j_gene: TRBJ1-1
CDR3aa: CASRPRQLMNTEAFF
CDR3nt: TGTGCCAGCAGGCCGAGACAGCTCATGAACACTGAAGCTTTCTTT

d_gene: TRBD2
abundance: .
len: 15
v_gene: TRBV28
j_gene: TRBJ2-3
CDR3aa: CAAPRTSGSTDTQYF
CDR3nt: TGTGCCGCCCCACGGACTAGCGGGAGCACAGATACGCAGTATTTT

d_gene: .
abundance: .
len: 14
v_gene: TRBV2
j_gene: TRBJ1-5
CDR3aa: CASSDQGLGQPQHF
CDR3nt: TGTGCCAGCAGTGATCAGGGGTTAGGCCAGCCCCAGCATTTT

d_gene: TRBD1
abundance: .
len: 14
v_gene: TRBV9
j_gene: TRBJ1-4
CDR3aa: CASSPGGPNEKLFF
CDR3nt: TGTGCCAGCAGCCCAGGGGGTCCTAATGAAAAACTGTTTTTT

d_gene: .
abundance: .
len: 15
v_gene: TRBV28
j_gene: TRBJ2-1
CDR3aa: CASSLLRTSYNEQFF
CDR3nt: TGTGCCAGCAGTTTACTTCGGACTTCCTACAATGAGCAGTTCTTC

d_gene: TRBD2
abundance: .
len: 15
v_gene: TRBV30
j_gene: TRBJ2-1
CDR3aa: CAWSSGLALINEQFF
CDR3nt: TGTGCCTGGAGTTCGGGACTAGCGTTAATAAATGAGCAGTTCTTC

d_gene: .
abundance: .
len: 17
v_gene: TRBV9
j_gene: TRBJ2-5
CDR3aa: CASSPRLEITGGETQYF
CDR3nt: TGTGCCAGCAGCCCCCGACTGGAAATTACTGGGGGGGAGACCCAGTACTTC

d_gene: .
abundance: .
len: 16
v_gene: TRBV24-1
j_gene: TRBJ2-3
CDR3aa: CATSKPTGKVTDTQYF
CDR3nt: TGTGCCACCAGCAAACCCACAGGGAAGGTCACAGATACGCAGTATTTT

d_gene: .
abundance: .
len: 14
v_gene: TRBV2
j_gene: TRBJ2-7
CDR3aa: CASSPGVSPYEQYF
CDR3nt: TGTGCCAGCAGTCCCGGAGTGTCCCCCTACGAGCAGTACTTC

d_gene: TRBD2
abundance: .
len: 16
v_gene: TRBV7-2
j_gene: TRBJ2-3
CDR3aa: CASSASGGSRADTQYF
CDR3nt: TGTGCCAGCTCCGCGTCTGGCGGGAGTCGCGCAGATACGCAGTATTTT

d_gene: TRBD2
abundance: .
len: 16
v_gene: TRBV5-4
j_gene: TRBJ2-3
CDR3aa: CASKRGREGSTDTQYF
CDR3nt: TGTGCCAGCAAGCGGGGGCGGGAGGGGAGCACAGATACGCAGTATTTT

d_gene: .
abundance: .
len: 16
v_gene: TRBV5-5
j_gene: TRBJ2-7
CDR3aa: CASSLQSSGGSYEQYF
CDR3nt: TGTGCCAGCAGCTTGCAGAGTTCCGGGGGCTCCTACGAGCAGTACTTC

d_gene: .
abundance: .
len: 15
v_gene: TRBV6-5
j_gene: TRBJ2-3
CDR3aa: CASKADNASTDTQYF
CDR3nt: TGTGCCAGCAAGGCGGATAACGCGAGCACAGATACGCAGTATTTT

d_gene: TRBD1
abundance: .
len: 15
v_gene: TRBV20-1
j_gene: TRBJ1-4
CDR3aa: CSASQSGTGEEKLFF
CDR3nt: TGCAGTGCTAGTCAATCCGGGACAGGAGAGGAAAAACTGTTTTTT

d_gene: .
abundance: .
len: 13
v_gene: TRBV27
j_gene: TRBJ1-5
CDR3aa: CASTLGPGQPQHF
CDR3nt: TGTGCCAGCACCCTGGGCCCCGGTCAGCCCCAGCATTTT

d_gene: .
abundance: .
len: 12
v_gene: TRBV29-1
j_gene: TRBJ1-2
CDR3aa: CSVGSQAYGYTF
CDR3nt: TGCAGCGTTGGGTCGCAGGCTTATGGCTACACCTTC

d_gene: .
abundance: .
len: 16
v_gene: TRBV18
j_gene: TRBJ1-4
CDR3aa: CASSLTSGATNEKLFF
CDR3nt: TGTGCCAGCTCACTCACTTCCGGAGCAACTAATGAAAAACTGTTTTTT

d_gene: TRBD2
abundance: .
len: 14
v_gene: TRBV15
j_gene: TRBJ2-7
CDR3aa: CATKPGLAGYEQYF
CDR3nt: TGTGCCACCAAACCGGGACTAGCGGGGTACGAGCAGTACTTC

d_gene: .
abundance: .
len: 13
v_gene: TRBV9
j_gene: TRBJ2-7
CDR3aa: CASSVDVRYEQYF
CDR3nt: TGTGCCAGCAGCGTAGATGTGAGATACGAGCAGTACTTC

d_gene: .
abundance: .
len: 10
v_gene: TRBV2
j_gene: TRBJ2-5
CDR3aa: CASYRETQYF
CDR3nt: TGTGCCAGCTATCGAGAGACCCAGTACTTC

d_gene: TRBD2
abundance: few
len: 16
v_gene: TRBV7-9
j_gene: TRBJ2-7
CDR3aa: CASSLFGGSLPYEQYF
CDR3nt: TGTGCCAGCAGCTTATTCGGCGGGAGCCTACCCTACGAGCAGTACTTC

d_gene: .
abundance: .
len: 15
v_gene: TRBV5-5
j_gene: TRBJ2-7
CDR3aa: CASSSLDSFSYEQYF
CDR3nt: TGTGCCAGCAGCTCTTTGGACAGTTTCTCCTACGAGCAGTACTTC

d_gene: TRBD1
abundance: .
len: 12
v_gene: TRBV29-1
j_gene: TRBJ1-1
CDR3aa: CSARSGGTEAFF
CDR3nt: TGCAGCGCCCGCTCAGGGGGCACTGAAGCTTTCTTT

d_gene: .
abundance: .
len: 14
v_gene: TRBV24-1
j_gene: TRBJ2-2
CDR3aa: CATSLTGNTGELFF
CDR3nt: TGTGCCACCAGTCTTACAGGGAACACCGGGGAGCTGTTTTTT

d_gene: .
abundance: .
len: 17
v_gene: TRBV27
j_gene: TRBJ2-7
CDR3aa: CASSFSTLRDTSYEQYF
CDR3nt: TGTGCCAGCAGTTTCTCCACTCTCCGGGACACTTCCTACGAGCAGTACTTC

d_gene: .
abundance: .
len: 13
v_gene: TRBV12-3/TRBV12-4
j_gene: TRBJ1-1
CDR3aa: CASSLAQVVEAFF
CDR3nt: TGTGCCAGCAGTTTAGCTCAGGTGGTGGAAGCTTTCTTT

d_gene: TRBD1
abundance: .
len: 12
v_gene: TRBV29-1
j_gene: TRBJ2-5
CDR3aa: CSVDRGRETQYF
CDR3nt: TGCAGCGTGGACAGGGGGCGAGAGACCCAGTACTTC

d_gene: .
abundance: .
len: 15
v_gene: TRBV4-1
j_gene: TRBJ2-4
CDR3aa: CASSRPDRAKNIQYF
CDR3nt: TGCGCCAGCAGCCGCCCGGACAGAGCCAAAAACATTCAGTACTTC

d_gene: TRBD1
abundance: .
len: 15
v_gene: TRBV7-8
j_gene: TRBJ2-7
CDR3aa: CASSQGTGPEYEQYF
CDR3nt: TGTGCCAGCAGCCAGGGGACAGGCCCAGAGTACGAGCAGTACTTC

d_gene: TRBD2
abundance: many
len: 14
v_gene: TRBV5-1
j_gene: TRBJ2-7
CDR3aa: CASSVVAGVNEQYF
CDR3nt: TGCGCCAGCAGCGTGGTAGCGGGAGTTAACGAGCAGTACTTC

d_gene: .
abundance: .
len: 15
v_gene: TRBV5-5
j_gene: TRBJ1-4
CDR3aa: CASSFLWQGNEKLFF
CDR3nt: TGTGCCAGCAGCTTTTTGTGGCAGGGAAATGAAAAACTGTTTTTT

d_gene: TRBD2
abundance: .
len: 15
v_gene: TRBV6-2/TRBV6-3
j_gene: TRBJ2-1
CDR3aa: CASSPSGISYNEQFF
CDR3nt: TGTGCCAGCAGCCCTAGCGGGATCTCCTACAATGAGCAGTTCTTC